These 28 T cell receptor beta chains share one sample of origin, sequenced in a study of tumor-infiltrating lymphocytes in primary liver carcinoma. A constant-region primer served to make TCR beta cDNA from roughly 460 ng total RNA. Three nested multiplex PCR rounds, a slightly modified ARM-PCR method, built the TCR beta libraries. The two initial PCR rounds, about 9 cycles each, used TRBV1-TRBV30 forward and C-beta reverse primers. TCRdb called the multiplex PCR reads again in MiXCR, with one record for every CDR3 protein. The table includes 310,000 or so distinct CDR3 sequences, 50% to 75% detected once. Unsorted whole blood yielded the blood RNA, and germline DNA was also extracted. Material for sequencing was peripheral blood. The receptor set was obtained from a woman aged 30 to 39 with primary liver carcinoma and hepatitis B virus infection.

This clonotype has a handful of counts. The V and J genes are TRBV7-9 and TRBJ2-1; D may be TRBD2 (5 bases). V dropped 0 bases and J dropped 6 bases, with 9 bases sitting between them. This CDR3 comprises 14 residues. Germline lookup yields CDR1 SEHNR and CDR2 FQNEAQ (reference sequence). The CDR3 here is CASSLAEVGNEQFF. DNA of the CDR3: TGTGCCAGCAGCTTAGCGGAGGTAGGCAATGAGCAGTTCTTC.

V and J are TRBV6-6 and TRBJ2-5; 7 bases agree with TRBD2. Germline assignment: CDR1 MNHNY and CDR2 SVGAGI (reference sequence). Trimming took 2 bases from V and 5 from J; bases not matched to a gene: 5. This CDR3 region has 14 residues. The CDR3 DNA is TGTGCCAGCAGTTACGGGGGGGAGGCGGAGACCCAGTACTTC. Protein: CASSYGGEAETQYF.

Here the CDR3 DNA reads TGTGCCAGCAGCTTAGCCGGGCTGTGCAACGAGCAGTACTTC. It is translated as CASSLAGLCNEQYF. The chain uses TRBV11-2 and TRBJ2-7, with unresolved D. V lost 1 base, J lost 5 bases, and 12 bases lay in between. CDR3 size: 14 residues. Looked up from germline, CDR1 is SGHAT and CDR2 is FQNNGV.

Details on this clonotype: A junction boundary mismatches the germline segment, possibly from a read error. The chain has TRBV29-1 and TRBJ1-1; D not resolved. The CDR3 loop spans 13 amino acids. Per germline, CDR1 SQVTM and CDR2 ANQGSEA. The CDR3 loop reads CRVDLGGYTEAFF. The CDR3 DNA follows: TGCAGGGTTGATTTGGGCGGTTACACTGAAGCTTTCTTT.

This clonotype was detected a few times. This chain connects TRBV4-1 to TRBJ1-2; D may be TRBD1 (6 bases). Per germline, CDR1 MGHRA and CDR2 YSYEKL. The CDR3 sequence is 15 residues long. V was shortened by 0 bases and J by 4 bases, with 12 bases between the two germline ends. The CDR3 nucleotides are TGCGCCAGCAGCCAAGATCGGGGGCGCAGCTATGGCTACACCTTC. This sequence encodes CASSQDRGRSYGYTF.

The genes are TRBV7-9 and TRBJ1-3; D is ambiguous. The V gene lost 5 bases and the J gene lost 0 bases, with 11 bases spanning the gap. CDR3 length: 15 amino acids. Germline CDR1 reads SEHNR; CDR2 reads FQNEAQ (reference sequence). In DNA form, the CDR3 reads TGTGCCAGCAGCCCCGGACGGGGCTCTGGAAACACCATATATTTT. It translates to CASSPGRGSGNTIYF.

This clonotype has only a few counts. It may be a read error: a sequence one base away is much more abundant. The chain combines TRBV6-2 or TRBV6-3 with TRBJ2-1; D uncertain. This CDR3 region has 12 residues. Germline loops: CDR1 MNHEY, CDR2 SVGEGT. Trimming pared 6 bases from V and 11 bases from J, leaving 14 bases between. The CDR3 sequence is CASRRVSHKQFF. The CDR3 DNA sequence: TGTGCCAGCAGGAGAGTGAGTCATAAGCAGTTCTTC.

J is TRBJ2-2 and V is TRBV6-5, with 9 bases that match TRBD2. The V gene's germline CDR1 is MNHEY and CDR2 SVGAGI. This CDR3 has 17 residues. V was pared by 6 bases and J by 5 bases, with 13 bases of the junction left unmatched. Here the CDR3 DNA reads TGTGCCAGCAGCCTTAAGCCCCTTGCGGGGGGGACCGGGGAGCTGTTTTTT. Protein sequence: CASSLKPLAGGTGELFF.

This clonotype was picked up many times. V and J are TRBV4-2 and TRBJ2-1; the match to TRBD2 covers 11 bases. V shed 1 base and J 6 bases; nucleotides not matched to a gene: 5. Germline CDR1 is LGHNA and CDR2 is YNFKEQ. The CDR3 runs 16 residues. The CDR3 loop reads CASSQASGTSGNEQFF. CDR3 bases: TGTGCCAGCAGCCAAGCTTCCGGGACTAGCGGCAATGAGCAGTTCTTC.

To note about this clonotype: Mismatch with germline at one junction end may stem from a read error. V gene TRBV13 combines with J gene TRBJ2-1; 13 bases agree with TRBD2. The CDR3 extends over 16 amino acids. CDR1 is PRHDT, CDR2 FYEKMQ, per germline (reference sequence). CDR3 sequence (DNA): TGTGCCAGCAACACCGGGACTAGCGGGGCATACAATGGGCAGTTCTTC. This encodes CASNTGTSGAYNGQFF. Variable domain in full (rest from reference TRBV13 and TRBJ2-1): AAGVIQSPRHLIKEKRETATLKCYPIPRHDTVYWYQQGPGQDPQFLISFYEKMQSDKGSIPDRFSAQQFSDYHSELNMSSLELGDSALYFCASNTGTSGAYNGQFFGPGTRLTVL.

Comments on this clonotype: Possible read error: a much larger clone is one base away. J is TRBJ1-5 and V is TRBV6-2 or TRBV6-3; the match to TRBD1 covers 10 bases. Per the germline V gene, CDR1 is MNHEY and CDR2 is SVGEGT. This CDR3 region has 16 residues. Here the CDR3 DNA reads TGTGCCAGCAGTACAAGGGACAGGGGAGACAATCTGCCCCAGCATTTT. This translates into CASSTRDRGDNLPQHF.

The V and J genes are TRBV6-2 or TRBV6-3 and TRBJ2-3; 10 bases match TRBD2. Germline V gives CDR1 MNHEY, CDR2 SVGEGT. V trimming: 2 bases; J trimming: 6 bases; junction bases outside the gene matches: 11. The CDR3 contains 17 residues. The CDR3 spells CASSYQAGGNFRDTQYF. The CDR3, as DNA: TGTGCCAGCAGTTACCAAGCGGGAGGGAATTTTAGGGATACGCAGTATTTT.

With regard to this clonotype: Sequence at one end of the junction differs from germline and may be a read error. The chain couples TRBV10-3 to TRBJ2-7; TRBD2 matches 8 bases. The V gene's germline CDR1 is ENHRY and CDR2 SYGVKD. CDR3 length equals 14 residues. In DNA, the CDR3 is TGTGCTATCAGGGAGGGCAGCGGGGGTAGCGAGCAGTACTTC. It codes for CAIREGSGGSEQYF.

CDR3 sequence (DNA): TGTGCCAGCAGCCGTATCGGACCAGCGACTCGGGACTCCTACGAGCAGTACTTC. Protein: CASSRIGPATRDSYEQYF. The J gene is TRBJ2-7, the V gene TRBV21-1; the table's D call TRBD2 went unverified against the DNA. TRBV21-1 is an annotated pseudogene. The CDR3 length is 18 residues.

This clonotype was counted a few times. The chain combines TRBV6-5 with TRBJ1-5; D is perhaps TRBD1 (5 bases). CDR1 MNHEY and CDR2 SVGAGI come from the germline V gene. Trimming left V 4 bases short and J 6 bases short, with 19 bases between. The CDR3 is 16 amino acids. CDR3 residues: CASSLGPSGLGQPQHF. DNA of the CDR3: TGTGCCAGCAGTTTGGGGCCCTCGGGGTTAGGTCAGCCCCAGCATTTT.

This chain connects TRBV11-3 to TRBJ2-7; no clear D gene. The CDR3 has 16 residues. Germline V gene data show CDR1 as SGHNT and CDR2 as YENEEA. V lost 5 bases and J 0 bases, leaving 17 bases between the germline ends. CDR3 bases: TGTGCCAGCAGCCCAAGACTTGCAGGAAACTCCTACGAGCAGTACTTC. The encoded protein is CASSPRLAGNSYEQYF.

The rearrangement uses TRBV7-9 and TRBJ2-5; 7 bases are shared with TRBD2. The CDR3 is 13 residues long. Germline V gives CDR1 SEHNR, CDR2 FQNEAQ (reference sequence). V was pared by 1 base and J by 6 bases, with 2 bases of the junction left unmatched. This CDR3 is CASSLGGGKTQYF. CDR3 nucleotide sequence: TGTGCCAGCAGCTTAGGGGGGGGAAAGACCCAGTACTTC. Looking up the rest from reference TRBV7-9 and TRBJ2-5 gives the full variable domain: DTGVSQNPRHKITKRGQNVTFRCDPISEHNRLYWYRQTLGQGPEFLTYFQNEAQLEKSRLLSDRFSAERPKGSFSTLEIQRTEQGDSAMYLCASSLGGGKTQYFGPGTRLLVL.

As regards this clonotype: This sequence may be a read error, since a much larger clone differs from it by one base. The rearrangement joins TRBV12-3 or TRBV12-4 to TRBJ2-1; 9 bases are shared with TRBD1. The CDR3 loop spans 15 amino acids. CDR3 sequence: CASSLFGQGLDDQFF. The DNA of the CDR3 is TGTGCCAGCAGTTTATTCGGACAGGGGTTGGATGATCAGTTCTTC.

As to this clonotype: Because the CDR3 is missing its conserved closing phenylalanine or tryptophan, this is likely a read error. CDR3 sequence: CASSLIDNEQFL. The CDR3 coding sequence is TGTGCCAGCAGCTTAATAGACAATGAGCAGTTCCTC. The J gene is TRBJ2-1, the V gene TRBV11-2, with D uncertain. Trimming pared 2 bases from V and 5 bases from J, leaving 4 bases between. Germline V gene data show CDR1 as SGHAT and CDR2 as FQNNGV. There are 12 residues in the CDR3.

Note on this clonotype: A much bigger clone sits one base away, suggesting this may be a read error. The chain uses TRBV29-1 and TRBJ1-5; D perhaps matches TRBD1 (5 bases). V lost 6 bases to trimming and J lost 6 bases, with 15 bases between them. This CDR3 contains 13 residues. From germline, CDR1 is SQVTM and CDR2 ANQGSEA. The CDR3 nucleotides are TGCAGCGTCGGACATGGCGGAAGTCAGCCCCAGCATTTT. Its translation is CSVGHGGSQPQHF.

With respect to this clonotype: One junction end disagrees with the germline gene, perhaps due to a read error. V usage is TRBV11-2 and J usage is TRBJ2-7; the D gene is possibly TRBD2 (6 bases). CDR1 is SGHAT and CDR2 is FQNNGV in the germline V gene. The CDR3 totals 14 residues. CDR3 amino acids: CASSLVGGAHKQYF. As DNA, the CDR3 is TGTGCCAGCAGCTTAGTCGGCGGGGCCCACAAGCAATACTTC.

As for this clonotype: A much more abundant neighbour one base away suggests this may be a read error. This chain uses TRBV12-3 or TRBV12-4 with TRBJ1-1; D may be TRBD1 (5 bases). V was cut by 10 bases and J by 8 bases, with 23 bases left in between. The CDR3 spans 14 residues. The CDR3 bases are TGTGCCAACAGCGAAAACCGCCTTGGGGGAGAAGCTTTCTTT. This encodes CANSENRLGGEAFF.

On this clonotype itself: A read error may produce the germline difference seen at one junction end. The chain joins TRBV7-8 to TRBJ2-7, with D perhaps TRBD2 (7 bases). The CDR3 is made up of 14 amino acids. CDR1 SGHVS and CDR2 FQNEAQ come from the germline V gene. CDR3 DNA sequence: TGTGCCCGCAGCTTAGGGGGGGGTCCAAACGAGCAGTACTTC. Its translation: CARSLGGGPNEQYF.

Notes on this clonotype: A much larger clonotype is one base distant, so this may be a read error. CDR3: CASSYGTEGEKLFF. CDR3 nucleotides: TGTGCCAGCAGTTACGGGACAGAGGGTGAAAAACTGTTTTTT. The chain recombines TRBV6-5 with TRBJ1-4; TRBD1 matches at 7 bases. This CDR3 has 14 amino acids. J gave up 7 bases and V 2 bases, and 4 bases lay outside the gene matches. Germline loops: CDR1 MNHEY, CDR2 SVGAGI.

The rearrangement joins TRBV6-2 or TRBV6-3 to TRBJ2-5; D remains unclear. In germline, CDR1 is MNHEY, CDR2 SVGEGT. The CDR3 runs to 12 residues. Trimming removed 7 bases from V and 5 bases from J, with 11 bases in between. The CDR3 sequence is CASTSAEETQYF. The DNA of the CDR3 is TGTGCCAGCACTTCGGCGGAGGAGACCCAGTACTTC.

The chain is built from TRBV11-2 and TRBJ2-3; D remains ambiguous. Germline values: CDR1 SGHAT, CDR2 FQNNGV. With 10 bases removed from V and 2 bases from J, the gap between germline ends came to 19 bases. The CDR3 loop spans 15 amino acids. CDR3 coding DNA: TGTGCCACCTCCGTGGGTAACTGTTACACAGATACGCAGTATTTT. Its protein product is CATSVGNCYTDTQYF.

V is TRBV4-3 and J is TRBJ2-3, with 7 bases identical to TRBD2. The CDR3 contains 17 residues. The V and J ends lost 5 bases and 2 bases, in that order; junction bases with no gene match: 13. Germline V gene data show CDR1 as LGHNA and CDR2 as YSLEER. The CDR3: CASSSDSAGEPTDTQYF. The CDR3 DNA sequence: TGCGCCAGCAGCTCCGATTCGGCGGGAGAACCCACAGATACGCAGTATTTT.

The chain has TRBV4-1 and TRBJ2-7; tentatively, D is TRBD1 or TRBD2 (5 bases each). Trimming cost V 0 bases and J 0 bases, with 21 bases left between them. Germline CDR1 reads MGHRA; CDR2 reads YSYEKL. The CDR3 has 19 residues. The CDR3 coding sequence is TGCGCCAGCAGCCAAGAGATCGGGACCCAGGGCCCCAGCTCCTACGAGCAGTACTTC. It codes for CASSQEIGTQGPSSYEQYF.